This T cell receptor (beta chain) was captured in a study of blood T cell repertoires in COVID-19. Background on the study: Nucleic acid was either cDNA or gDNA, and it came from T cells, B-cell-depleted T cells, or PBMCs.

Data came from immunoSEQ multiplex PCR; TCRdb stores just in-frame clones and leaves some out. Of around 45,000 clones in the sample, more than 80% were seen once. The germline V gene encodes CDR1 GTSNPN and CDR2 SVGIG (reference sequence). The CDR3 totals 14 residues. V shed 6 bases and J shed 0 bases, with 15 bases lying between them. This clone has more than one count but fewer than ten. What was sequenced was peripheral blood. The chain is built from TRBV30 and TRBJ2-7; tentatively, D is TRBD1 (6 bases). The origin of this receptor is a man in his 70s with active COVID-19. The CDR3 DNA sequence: TGTGCCTGCATGACAGGTAGGAACTCCTACGAGCAGTACTTC. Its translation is CACMTGRNSYEQYF.